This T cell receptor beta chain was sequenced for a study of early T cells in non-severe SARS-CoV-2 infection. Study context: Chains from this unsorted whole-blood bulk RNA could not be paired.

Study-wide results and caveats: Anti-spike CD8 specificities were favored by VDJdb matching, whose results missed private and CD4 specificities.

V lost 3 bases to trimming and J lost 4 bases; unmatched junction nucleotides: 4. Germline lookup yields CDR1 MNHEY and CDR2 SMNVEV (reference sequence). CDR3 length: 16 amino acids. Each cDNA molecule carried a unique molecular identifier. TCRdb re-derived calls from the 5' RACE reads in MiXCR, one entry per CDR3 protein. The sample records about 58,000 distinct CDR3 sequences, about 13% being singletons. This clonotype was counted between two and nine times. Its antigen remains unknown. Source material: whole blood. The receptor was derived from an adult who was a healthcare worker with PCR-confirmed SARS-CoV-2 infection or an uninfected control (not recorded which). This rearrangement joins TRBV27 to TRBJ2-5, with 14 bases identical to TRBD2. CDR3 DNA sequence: TGTGCCAGCAGTTTCGGACTAGCGGGGGGCTCAGAGACCCAGTACTTC. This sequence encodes CASSFGLAGGSETQYF.